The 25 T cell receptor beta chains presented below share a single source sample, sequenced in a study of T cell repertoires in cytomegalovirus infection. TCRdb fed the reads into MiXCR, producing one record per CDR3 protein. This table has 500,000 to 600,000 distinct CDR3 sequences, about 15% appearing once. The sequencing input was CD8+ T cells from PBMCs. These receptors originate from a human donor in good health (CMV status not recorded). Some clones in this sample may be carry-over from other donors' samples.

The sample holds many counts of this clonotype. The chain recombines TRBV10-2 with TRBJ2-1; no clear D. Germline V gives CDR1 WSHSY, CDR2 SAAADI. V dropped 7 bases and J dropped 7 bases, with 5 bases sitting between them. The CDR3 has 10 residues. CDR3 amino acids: CASNMNEQFF. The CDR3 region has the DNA TGCGCCAGCAACATGAATGAGCAGTTCTTC.

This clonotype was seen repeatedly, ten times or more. Here the CDR3 reads CASSLGLAGDSYEQYF. Here the CDR3 DNA reads TGTGCCAGCAGCCTAGGACTAGCGGGAGATTCTTACGAGCAGTACTTC. The chain uses TRBV28 and TRBJ2-7; 13 positions match TRBD2. V lost 6 bases, J lost 4 bases, and 9 bases stayed unmatched. The germline CDR1 and CDR2 sequences are MDHEN and SYDVKM. The CDR3 spans 16 residues.

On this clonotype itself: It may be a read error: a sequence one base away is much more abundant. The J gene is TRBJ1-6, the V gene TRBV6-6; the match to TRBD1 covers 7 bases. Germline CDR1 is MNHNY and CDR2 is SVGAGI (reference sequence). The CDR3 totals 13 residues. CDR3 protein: CATLGQNNSPLQF. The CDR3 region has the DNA TGTGCCACTTTGGGACAGAATAATTCACCCCTCCAATTT.

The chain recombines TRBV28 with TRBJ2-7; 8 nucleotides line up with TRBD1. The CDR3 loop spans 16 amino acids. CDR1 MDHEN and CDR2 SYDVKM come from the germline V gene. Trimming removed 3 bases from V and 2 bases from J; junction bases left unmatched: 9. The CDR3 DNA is TGTGCCAGCAGTTTTGTCTGGGGACAGGAGACCTACGAGCAGTACTTC. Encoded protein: CASSFVWGQETYEQYF.

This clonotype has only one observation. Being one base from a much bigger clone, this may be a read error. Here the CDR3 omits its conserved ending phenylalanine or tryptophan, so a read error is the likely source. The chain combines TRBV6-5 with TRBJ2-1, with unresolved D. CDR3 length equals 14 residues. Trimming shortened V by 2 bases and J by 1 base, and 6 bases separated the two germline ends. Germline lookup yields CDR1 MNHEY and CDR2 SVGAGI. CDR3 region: CASSYAQSYNEQFL. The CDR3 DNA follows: TGTGCCAGCAGTTACGCGCAGTCCTACAATGAGCAGTTCTTA.

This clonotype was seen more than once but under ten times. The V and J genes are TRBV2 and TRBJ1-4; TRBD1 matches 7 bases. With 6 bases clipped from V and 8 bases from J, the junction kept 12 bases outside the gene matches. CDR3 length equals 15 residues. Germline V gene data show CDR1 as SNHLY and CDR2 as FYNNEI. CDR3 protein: CASRKRQGGLEKLFF. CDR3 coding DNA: TGTGCCAGCAGGAAACGACAGGGTGGGTTGGAAAAACTGTTTTTT.

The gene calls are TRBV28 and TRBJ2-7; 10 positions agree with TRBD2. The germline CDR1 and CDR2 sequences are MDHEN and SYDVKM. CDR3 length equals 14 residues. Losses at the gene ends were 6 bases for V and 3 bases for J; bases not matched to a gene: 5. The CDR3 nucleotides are TGTGCCAGCAGAAAGCGGGAGGGTAACTACGAGCAGTACTTC. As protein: CASRKREGNYEQYF.

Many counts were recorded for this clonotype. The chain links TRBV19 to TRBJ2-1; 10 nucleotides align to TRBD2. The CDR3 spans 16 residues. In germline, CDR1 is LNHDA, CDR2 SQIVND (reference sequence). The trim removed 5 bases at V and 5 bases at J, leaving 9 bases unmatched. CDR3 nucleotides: TGTGCCAGTAGTCGCCAGCGGGAGGGCCAGGACAATGAGCAGTTCTTC. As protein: CASSRQREGQDNEQFF.

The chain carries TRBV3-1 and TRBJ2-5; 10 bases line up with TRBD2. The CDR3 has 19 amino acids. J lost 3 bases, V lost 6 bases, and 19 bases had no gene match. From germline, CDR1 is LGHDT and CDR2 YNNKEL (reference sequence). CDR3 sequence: CASSYGPAGGLEGKETQYF. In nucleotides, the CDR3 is TGTGCCAGCAGTTACGGGCCAGCGGGGGGGCTCGAGGGAAAAGAGACCCAGTACTTC.

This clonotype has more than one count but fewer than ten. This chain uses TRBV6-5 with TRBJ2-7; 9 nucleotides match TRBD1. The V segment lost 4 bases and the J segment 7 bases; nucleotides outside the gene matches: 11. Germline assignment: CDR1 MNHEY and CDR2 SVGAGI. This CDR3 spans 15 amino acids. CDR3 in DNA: TGTGCCAGCAGTTCCGGGACAGGGTCGTACTTTGAGCAGTACTTC. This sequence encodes CASSSGTGSYFEQYF.

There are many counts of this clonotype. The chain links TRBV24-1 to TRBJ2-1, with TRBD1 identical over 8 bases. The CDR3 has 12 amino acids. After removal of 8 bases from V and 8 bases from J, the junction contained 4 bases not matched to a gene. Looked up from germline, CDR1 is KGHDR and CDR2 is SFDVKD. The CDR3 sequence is CATMDREHEQFF. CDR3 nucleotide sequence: TGTGCCACCATGGACAGGGAGCATGAGCAGTTCTTC.

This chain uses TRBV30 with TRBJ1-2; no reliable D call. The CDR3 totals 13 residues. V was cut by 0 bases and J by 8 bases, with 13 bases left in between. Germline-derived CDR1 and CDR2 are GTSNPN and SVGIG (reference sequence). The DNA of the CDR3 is TGTGCCTGGAGTGTATCGGGAACGGGAGGCTACACCTTC. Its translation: CAWSVSGTGGYTF.

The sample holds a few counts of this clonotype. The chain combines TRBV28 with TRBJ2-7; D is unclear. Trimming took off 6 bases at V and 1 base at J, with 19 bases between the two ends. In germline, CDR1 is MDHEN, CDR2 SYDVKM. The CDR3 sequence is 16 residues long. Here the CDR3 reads CASSPAGDINSYEQYF. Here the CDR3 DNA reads TGTGCCAGCAGCCCCGCCGGCGACATCAATTCCTACGAGCAGTACTTC.

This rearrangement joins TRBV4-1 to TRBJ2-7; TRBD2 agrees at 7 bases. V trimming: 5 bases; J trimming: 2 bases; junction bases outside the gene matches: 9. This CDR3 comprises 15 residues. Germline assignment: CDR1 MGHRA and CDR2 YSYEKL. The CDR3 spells CASSYITGGPYEQYF. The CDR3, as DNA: TGCGCCAGCAGCTACATAACGGGAGGTCCCTACGAGCAGTACTTC.

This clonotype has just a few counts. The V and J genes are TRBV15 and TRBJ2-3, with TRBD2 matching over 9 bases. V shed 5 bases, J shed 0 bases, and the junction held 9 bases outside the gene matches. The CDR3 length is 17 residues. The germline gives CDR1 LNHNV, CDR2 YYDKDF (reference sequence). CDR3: CATSGTTSGTSTDTQYF. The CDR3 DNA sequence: TGTGCCACCAGCGGGACGACTAGCGGAACTAGCACAGATACGCAGTATTTT.

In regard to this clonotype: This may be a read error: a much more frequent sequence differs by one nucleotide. In DNA, the CDR3 is TGTGCCAGCAGTGAATTCGGGACAGGGGCCAATGAGCAGTTCTTC. Amino acids: CASSEFGTGANEQFF. The chain combines TRBV6-1 with TRBJ2-1; 10 bases are shared with TRBD1. The trim removed 2 bases at V and 6 bases at J, leaving 4 bases unmatched. Germline loops: CDR1 MNHNS, CDR2 SASEGT. This CDR3 is 15 amino acids long.

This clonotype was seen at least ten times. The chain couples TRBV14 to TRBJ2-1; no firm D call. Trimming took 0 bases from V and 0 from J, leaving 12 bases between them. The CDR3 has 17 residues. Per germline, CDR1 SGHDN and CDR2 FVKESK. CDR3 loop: CASSQDRWPSSYNEQFF. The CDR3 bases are TGTGCCAGCAGCCAAGACCGTTGGCCGAGCTCCTACAATGAGCAGTTCTTC.

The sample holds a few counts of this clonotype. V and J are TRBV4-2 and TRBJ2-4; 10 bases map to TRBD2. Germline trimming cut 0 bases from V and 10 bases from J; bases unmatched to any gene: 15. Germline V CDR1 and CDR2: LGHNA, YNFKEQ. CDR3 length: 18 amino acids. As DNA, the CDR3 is TGTGCCAGCAGCCAAGATCAATTTACTAGCGGGGTCGGGGGGATTCAGTACTTC. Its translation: CASSQDQFTSGVGGIQYF.

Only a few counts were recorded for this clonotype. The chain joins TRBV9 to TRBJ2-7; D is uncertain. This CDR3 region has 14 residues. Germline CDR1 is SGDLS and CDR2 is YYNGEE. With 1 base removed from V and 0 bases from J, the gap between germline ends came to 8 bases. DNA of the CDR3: TGTGCCAGCAGCGTAAGGCCTTACTCCTACGAGCAGTACTTC. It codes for CASSVRPYSYEQYF.

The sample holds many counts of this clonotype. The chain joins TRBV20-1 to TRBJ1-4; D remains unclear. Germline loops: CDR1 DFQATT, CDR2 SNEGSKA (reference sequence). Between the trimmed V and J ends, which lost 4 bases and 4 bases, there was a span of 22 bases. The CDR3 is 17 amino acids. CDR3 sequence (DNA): TGCAGTGCTATTTTTGACGCGCCCGGATTAAATAATGAAAAACTGTTTTTT. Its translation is CSAIFDAPGLNNEKLFF.

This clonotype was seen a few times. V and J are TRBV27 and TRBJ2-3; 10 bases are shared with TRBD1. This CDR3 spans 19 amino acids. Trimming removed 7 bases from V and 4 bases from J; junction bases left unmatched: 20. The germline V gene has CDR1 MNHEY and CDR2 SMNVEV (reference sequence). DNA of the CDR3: TGTGCCAGCAACGCCCTCGGACAGGGGGACGGAGTCTATTCAGATACGCAGTATTTT. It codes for CASNALGQGDGVYSDTQYF.

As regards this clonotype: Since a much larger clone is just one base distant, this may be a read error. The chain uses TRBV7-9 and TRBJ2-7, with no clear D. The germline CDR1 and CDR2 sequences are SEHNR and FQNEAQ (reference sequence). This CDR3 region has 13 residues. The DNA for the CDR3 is TGTGCCGGCAGGCTCGGGTCTTCCTACGAGCAGTACTTC. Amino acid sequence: CAGRLGSSYEQYF. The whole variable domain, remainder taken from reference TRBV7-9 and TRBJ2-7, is DTGVSQNPRHKITKRGQNVTFRCDPISEHNRLYWYRQTLGQGPEFLTYFQNEAQLEKSRLLSDRFSAERPKGSFSTLEIQRTEQGDSAMYLCAGRLGSSYEQYFGPGTRLTVT.

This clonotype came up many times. The DNA of the CDR3 is TGTGCCAGCACTGGACAGGGGGATAATTCACCCCTCCACTTT. Protein product: CASTGQGDNSPLHF. The chain combines TRBV6-1 with TRBJ1-6; 10 bases are a match to TRBD1. J gave up 5 bases and V 7 bases, and 2 bases lay outside the gene matches. The CDR3 length is 14 residues. Germline-derived CDR1 and CDR2 are MNHNS and SASEGT.

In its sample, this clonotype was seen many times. Here the CDR3 reads CASSSWTGSPGNTIYF. CDR3 DNA sequence: TGTGCCAGCAGCTCTTGGACAGGGTCCCCTGGAAACACCATATATTTT. The chain is built from TRBV11-2 and TRBJ1-3; 8 bases fit TRBD1. V lost 4 bases, J lost 2 bases, and 7 bases stayed unmatched. The CDR3 sequence is 16 residues long. Germline loops: CDR1 SGHAT, CDR2 FQNNGV.

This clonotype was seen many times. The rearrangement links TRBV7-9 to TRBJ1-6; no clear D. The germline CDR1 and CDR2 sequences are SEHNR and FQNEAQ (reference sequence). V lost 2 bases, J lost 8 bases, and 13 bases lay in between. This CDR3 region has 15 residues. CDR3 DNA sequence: TGTGCCAGCAGCTTACTCGGGGAAGGAGATTCACCCCTCCACTTT. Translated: CASSLLGEGDSPLHF. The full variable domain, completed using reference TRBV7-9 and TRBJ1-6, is DTGVSQNPRHKITKRGQNVTFRCDPISEHNRLYWYRQTLGQGPEFLTYFQNEAQLEKSRLLSDRFSAERPKGSFSTLEIQRTEQGDSAMYLCASSLLGEGDSPLHFGNGTRLTVT.